The clone carrying this T cell receptor beta chain was detected a few times. The antigen remains unidentified. This sample was taken from a study of blood T cells in healthy people across ages. Regarding the study as a whole: When set beside aged donors, long-lived donors presented more naive CD4+ cells and higher diversity.

Combining a sample-barcoded 5' primer with a J-beta primer mix, a second PCR ran for about 6 to 11 cycles. TCRdb independently ran MiXCR on the 5' RACE reads; one entry per CDR3 protein. The table shows about 800,000 distinct CDR3 sequences, with roughly 64% occurring only once. The V gene lost 4 bases and the J gene lost 0 bases, with 19 bases spanning the gap. The CDR3 has 17 residues. From germline, CDR1 is SQVTM and CDR2 ANQGSEA. This chain connects TRBV29-1 to TRBJ2-4, with a tentative D call TRBD1 (5 bases). Sequencing was carried out using blood. This TCR was recovered from a man under 40 in good health. The chain's CDR3 is CSVVRVMGQIAKNIQYF. DNA of the CDR3: TGCAGCGTTGTCCGGGTGATGGGGCAGATAGCCAAAAACATTCAGTACTTC. Variable domain in full (rest from reference TRBV29-1 and TRBJ2-4): SAVISQKPSRDICQRGTSLTIQCQVDSQVTMMFWYRQQPGQSLTLIATANQGSEATYESGFVIDKFPISRPNLTFSTLTVSNMSPEDSSIYLCSVVRVMGQIAKNIQYFGAGTRLSVL.